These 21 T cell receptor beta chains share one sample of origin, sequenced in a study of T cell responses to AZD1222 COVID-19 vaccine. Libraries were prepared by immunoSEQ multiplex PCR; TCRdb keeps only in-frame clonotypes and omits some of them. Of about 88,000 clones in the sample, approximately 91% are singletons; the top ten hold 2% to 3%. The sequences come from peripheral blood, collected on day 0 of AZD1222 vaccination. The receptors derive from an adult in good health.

CDR3 protein: CASSLGGHQFNYGYTF. Written as DNA, the CDR3 is TGTGCCAGCAGCTTGGGGGGACACCAATTTAACTATGGCTACACCTTC. The V gene is TRBV5-6, the J gene TRBJ1-2; D is possibly TRBD1 (6 bases). CDR3 length: 16 amino acids. Germline values: CDR1 SGHDT, CDR2 YYEEEE. V was cut by 0 bases and J by 1 base, with 13 bases left in between. Combining the CDR3 with reference TRBV5-6 and TRBJ1-2 gives the whole variable domain DAGVTQSPTHLIKTRGQQVTLRCSPKSGHDTVSWYQQALGQGPQFIFQYYEEEERQRGNFPDRFSGHQFPNYSSELNVNALLLGDSALYLCASSLGGHQFNYGYTFGSGTRLTVV.

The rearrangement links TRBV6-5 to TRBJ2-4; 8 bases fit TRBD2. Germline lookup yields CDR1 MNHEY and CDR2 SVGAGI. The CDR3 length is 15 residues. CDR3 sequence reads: CATRAGGILKNIQYF. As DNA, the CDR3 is TGTGCGACAAGGGCGGGGGGCATTCTCAAAAACATTCAGTACTTC.

CDR3 DNA: TGCGCCAGCAGCATATCCGGAAGCCCTGAGTACGAGCAGTACTTC. It encodes CASSISGSPEYEQYF. V gene TRBV5-1 combines with J gene TRBJ2-7; D is ambiguous. Trimming cost V 4 bases and J 4 bases, with 18 bases left between them. This CDR3 spans 15 amino acids. Germline CDR1 reads SGHRS; CDR2 reads YFSETQ.

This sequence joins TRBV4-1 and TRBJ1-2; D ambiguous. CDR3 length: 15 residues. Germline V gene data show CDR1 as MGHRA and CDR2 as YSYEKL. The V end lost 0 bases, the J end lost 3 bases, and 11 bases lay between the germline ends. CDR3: CASSQDMTVDYGYTF. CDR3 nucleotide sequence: TGCGCCAGCAGCCAAGATATGACTGTAGACTATGGCTACACCTTC.

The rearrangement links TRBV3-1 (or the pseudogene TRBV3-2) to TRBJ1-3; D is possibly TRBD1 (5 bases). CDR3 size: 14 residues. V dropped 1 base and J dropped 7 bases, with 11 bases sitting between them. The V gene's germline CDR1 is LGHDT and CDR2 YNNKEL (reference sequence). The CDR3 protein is CASSQGGSGNTIYF. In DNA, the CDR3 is TGTGCCAGCAGCCAAGGGGGCTCGGGGAACACCATATATTTT.

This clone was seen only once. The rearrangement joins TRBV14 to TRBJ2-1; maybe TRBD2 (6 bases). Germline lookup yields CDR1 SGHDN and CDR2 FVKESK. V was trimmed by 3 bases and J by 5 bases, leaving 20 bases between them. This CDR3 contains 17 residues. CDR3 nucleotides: TGTGCCAGCAGCCATCCCCGGAGGGCAGGGCTGAACAATGAGCAGTTCTTC. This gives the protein CASSHPRRAGLNNEQFF.

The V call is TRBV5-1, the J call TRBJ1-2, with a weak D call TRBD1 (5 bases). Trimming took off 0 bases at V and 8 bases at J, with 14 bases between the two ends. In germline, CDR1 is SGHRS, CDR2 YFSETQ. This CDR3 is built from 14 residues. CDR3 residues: CASSLVAGSKGYTF. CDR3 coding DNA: TGCGCCAGCAGCTTGGTCGCAGGGAGTAAGGGCTACACCTTC.

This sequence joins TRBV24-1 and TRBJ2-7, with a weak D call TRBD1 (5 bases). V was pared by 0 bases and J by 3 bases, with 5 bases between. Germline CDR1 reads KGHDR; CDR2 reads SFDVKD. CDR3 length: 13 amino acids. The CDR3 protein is CATSDLDSYEQYF. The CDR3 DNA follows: TGTGCCACCAGTGATTTGGACAGCTACGAGCAGTACTTC.

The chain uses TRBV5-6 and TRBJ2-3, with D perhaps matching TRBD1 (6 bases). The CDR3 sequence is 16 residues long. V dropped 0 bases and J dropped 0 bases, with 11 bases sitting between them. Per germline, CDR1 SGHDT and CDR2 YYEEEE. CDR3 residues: CASSLARDISTDTQYF. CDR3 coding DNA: TGTGCCAGCAGCTTGGCCCGGGACATAAGCACAGATACGCAGTATTTT. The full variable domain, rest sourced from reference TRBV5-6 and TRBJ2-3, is DAGVTQSPTHLIKTRGQQVTLRCSPKSGHDTVSWYQQALGQGPQFIFQYYEEEERQRGNFPDRFSGHQFPNYSSELNVNALLLGDSALYLCASSLARDISTDTQYFGPGTRLTVL.

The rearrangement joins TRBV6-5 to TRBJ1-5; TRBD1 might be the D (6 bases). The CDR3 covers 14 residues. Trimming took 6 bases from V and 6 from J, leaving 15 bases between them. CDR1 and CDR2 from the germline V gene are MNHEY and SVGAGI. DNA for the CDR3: TGTGCCAGCAGCCTTTACAGGGAGGGTCAGCCCCAGCATTTT. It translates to CASSLYREGQPQHF.

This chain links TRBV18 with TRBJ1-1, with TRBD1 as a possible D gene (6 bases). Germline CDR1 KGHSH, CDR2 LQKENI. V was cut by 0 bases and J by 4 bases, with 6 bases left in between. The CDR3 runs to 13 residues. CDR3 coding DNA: TGTGCCAGCTCACCACCGGGGGCCACTGAAGCTTTCTTT. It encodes CASSPPGATEAFF.

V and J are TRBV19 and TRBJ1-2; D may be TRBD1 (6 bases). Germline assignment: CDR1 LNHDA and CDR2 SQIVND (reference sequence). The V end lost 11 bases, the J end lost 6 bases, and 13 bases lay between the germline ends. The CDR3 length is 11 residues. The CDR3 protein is CASGGGHGYTF. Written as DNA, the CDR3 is TGTGCCTCAGGCGGGGGGCATGGCTACACCTTC.

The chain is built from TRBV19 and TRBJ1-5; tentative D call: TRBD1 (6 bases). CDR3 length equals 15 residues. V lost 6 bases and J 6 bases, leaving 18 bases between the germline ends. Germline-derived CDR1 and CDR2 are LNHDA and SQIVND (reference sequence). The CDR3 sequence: CASSPGLAGAQPQHF. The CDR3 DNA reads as TGTGCCAGTAGCCCTGGGTTGGCAGGGGCTCAGCCCCAGCATTTT.

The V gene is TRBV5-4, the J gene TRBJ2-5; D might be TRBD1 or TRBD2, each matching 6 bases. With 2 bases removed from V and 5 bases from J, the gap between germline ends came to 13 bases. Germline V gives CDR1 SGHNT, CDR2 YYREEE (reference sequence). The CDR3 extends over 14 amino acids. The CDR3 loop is CASSFDRRGETQYF. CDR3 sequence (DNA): TGTGCCAGCAGCTTCGACAGGAGGGGGGAGACCCAGTACTTC.

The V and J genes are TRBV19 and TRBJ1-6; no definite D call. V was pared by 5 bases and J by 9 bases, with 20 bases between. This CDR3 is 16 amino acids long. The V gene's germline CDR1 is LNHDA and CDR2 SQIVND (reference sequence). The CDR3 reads CASSAGLPPLISPLHF. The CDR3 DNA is TGTGCCAGTAGTGCGGGCCTTCCCCCTCTAATTTCACCCCTCCACTTT.

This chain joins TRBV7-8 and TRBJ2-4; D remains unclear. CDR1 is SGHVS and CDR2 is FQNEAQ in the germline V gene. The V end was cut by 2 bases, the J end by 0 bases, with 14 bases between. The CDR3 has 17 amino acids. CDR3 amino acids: CASSLRSGALAKNIQYF. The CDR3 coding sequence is TGTGCCAGCAGCTTAAGATCCGGAGCTCTAGCCAAAAACATTCAGTACTTC.

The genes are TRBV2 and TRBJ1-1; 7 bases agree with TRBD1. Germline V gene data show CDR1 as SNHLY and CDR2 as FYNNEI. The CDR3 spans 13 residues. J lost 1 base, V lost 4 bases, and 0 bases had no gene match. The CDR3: CASSAGGNTEAFF. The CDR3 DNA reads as TGTGCCAGCAGTGCAGGGGGGAACACTGAAGCTTTCTTT.

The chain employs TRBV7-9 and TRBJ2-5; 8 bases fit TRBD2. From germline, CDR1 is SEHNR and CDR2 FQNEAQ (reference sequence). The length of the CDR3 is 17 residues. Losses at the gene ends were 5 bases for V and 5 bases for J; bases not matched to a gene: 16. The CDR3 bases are TGTGCCAGCAGCCCCACCGGGGGACGGGAGGGCCGGGAGACCCAGTACTTC. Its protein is CASSPTGGREGRETQYF.

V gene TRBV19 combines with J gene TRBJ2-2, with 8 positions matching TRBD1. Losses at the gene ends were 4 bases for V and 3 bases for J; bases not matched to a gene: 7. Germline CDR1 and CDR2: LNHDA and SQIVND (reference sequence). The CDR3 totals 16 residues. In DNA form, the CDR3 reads TGTGCCAGTAGTACTCCGGGACAGGCGTACACCGGGGAGCTGTTTTTT. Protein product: CASSTPGQAYTGELFF. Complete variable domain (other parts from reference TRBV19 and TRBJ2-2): DGGITQSPKYLFRKEGQNVTLSCEQNLNHDAMYWYRQDPGQGLRLIYYSQIVNDFQKGDIAEGYSVSREKKESFPLTVTSAQKNPTAFYLCASSTPGQAYTGELFFGEGSRLTVL.

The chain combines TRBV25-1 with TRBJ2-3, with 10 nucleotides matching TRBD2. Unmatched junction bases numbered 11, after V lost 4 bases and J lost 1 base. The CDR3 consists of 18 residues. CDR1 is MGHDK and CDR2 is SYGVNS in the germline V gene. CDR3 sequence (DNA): TGTGCCAGCAGTGCCCACAGCGGGAGGGCGCAGGGCACAGATACGCAGTATTTT. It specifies CASSAHSGRAQGTDTQYF.

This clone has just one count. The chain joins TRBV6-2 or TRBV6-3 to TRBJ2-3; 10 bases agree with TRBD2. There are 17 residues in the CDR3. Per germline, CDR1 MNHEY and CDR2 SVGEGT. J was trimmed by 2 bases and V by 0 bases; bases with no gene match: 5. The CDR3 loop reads CASSYSLAGGNTDTQYF. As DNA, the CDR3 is TGTGCCAGCAGTTACTCCTTAGCGGGGGGCAACACAGATACGCAGTATTTT.